The 5 T cell receptor beta chains reported below all come from one sample, sequenced in a study of blood T cell repertoires in COVID-19. Method: immunoSEQ multiplex PCR; TCRdb's copy keeps in-frame clones and lacks some. This sample yields roughly 200,000 clones, of which approximately 83% are seen a single time; under 5% belongs to the top ten. The source material was peripheral blood. These TCRs come from a man in his fifties with active or convalescent COVID-19.

The chain uses TRBV6-5 and TRBJ1-5; no reliable D call. Trimming pared 6 bases from V and 2 bases from J, leaving 14 bases between. The CDR3 extends over 15 amino acids. Germline CDR1 is MNHEY and CDR2 is SVGAGI. The CDR3 DNA sequence: TGTGCCAGCAGCCCGACGCGGCGAGGCAATCAGCCCCAGCATTTT. As protein: CASSPTRRGNQPQHF.

The chain employs TRBV10-2 and TRBJ1-2; TRBD1 might be the D (6 bases). The germline V and J ends were trimmed by 2 bases and 3 bases, with 10 bases remaining between them. The germline CDR1 and CDR2 sequences are WSHSY and SAAADI. The CDR3 totals 14 residues. The CDR3 DNA follows: TGCGCCAGCAGTGAGGGGCAGGGGTACTATGGCTACACCTTC. Protein sequence: CASSEGQGYYGYTF.

The rearrangement uses TRBV24-1 and TRBJ2-7; 10 nucleotides agree with TRBD1. This CDR3 has 16 residues. Unmatched junction bases numbered 6, after V lost 0 bases and J lost 5 bases. The germline gives CDR1 KGHDR, CDR2 SFDVKD. The CDR3 sequence: CATSDLNGTGVDEQYF. Written as DNA, the CDR3 is TGTGCCACCAGTGATTTGAACGGGACAGGGGTGGACGAGCAGTACTTC.

This clone has a handful of counts. The genes are TRBV30 and TRBJ1-6, with 7 positions matching TRBD1. The CDR3 is 14 residues long. CDR1 is GTSNPN and CDR2 is SVGIG in the germline V gene (reference sequence). The V gene end was trimmed by 5 bases and the J gene end by 9 bases; junction bases not matched to a gene: 10. The CDR3 DNA follows: TGTGCCTGGCGGTACGAAACAGGGGTTTCACCCCTCCACTTT. Encoded protein: CAWRYETGVSPLHF.

The chain links TRBV27 to TRBJ1-1; a possible D gene is TRBD1 (6 bases). The CDR3 contains 14 residues. V lost 5 bases to trimming and J lost 2 bases, with 12 bases between them. Germline CDR1 MNHEY, CDR2 SMNVEV (reference sequence). The CDR3 bases are TGTGCCAGCAGTCTACTGGACAGAAACACTGAAGCTTTCTTT. This translates into CASSLLDRNTEAFF.